The rows below give T cell receptor beta chains drawn from one sample of a study of blood T cell repertoires in COVID-19. Profiled with immunoSEQ multiplex PCR; TCRdb holds only in-frame clones, not every one. The table includes roughly 250,000 clones, around 90% detected once. The material sequenced was PBMCs or T cells enriched from blood (not recorded which). Receptor source: a young woman who had recovered from COVID-19. Each CDR3 is given with its conserved first and last residue. D genes are given only for firm matches. Only some rows state a clone size, as once, few, many or a class for expanded clones.

J gene	clone size	V gene	D gene	CDR3 protein	CDR3 DNA
TRBJ1-5	once	TRBV19	.	CASSIRNQPQHF	TGTGCCAGTAGTATCCGTAATCAGCCCCAGCATTTT
TRBJ1-2	.	TRBV28	TRBD1	CASSKGQGLYGYTF	TGTGCCAGCAGTAAGGGACAGGGGCTCTATGGCTACACCTTC
TRBJ1-3	.	TRBV18	.	CASSAGGGNTIYF	TGTGCCAGCTCAGCCGGCGGAGGAAACACCATATATTTT
TRBJ1-6	.	TRBV19	TRBD1	CATAPGQGFGHSPLHF	TGTGCCACCGCACCGGGACAGGGGTTTGGGCATTCACCCCTCCACTTT
TRBJ2-3	.	TRBV20-1	.	CSATVTDTQYF	TGCAGTGCTACAGTAACAGATACGCAGTATTTT
TRBJ1-1	.	TRBV2	TRBD1	CASRGTALGAFF	TGTGCCAGCAGGGGGACAGCCTTGGGAGCTTTCTTT
TRBJ1-2	.	TRBV4-2	.	CASSPSQGPNYGYTF	TGTGCCAGCAGCCCATCACAGGGACCTAACTATGGCTACACCTTC
TRBJ1-1	.	TRBV4-3	.	CASSQVQVSGTEAFF	TGCGCCAGCAGCCAAGTACAAGTATCGGGCACTGAAGCTTTCTTT
TRBJ2-1	.	TRBV29-1	.	CSGGTNEQFF	TGCAGCGGGGGGACTAATGAGCAGTTCTTC
TRBJ2-1	.	TRBV5-8	.	CASSFIVVNYNEQFF	TGTGCCAGCAGCTTCATAGTCGTTAATTACAATGAGCAGTTCTTC
TRBJ2-3	.	TRBV4-2	.	CASSQDREYTQYF	TGTGCCAGCAGCCAAGACCGGGAGTATACGCAGTATTTT
TRBJ2-7	.	TRBV21-1	.	CANSPGTGTIYEQYF	TGTGCCAACTCGCCTGGGACAGGTACTATCTACGAGCAGTACTTC
TRBJ1-6	.	TRBV19	TRBD1	CASTAWDRGNNSPLHF	TGTGCCAGCACGGCGTGGGACAGGGGAAATAATTCACCCCTCCACTTT
TRBJ1-2	.	TRBV6-5	TRBD1	CASSPTGDGYTF	TGTGCCAGCAGTCCGACAGGGGATGGCTACACCTTC
TRBJ1-2	.	TRBV2	.	CASSKGQMGGYTF	TGTGCCAGCAGTAAAGGACAGATGGGTGGCTACACCTTC
TRBJ2-7	.	TRBV7-2	TRBD2	CASRSSGGAYEQYF	TGTGCCAGCAGATCCAGCGGGGGGGCCTACGAGCAGTACTTC
TRBJ1-2	.	TRBV9	.	CASESGDYGYTF	TGTGCCAGCGAATCAGGGGACTATGGCTACACCTTC
TRBJ1-5	.	TRBV18	TRBD1	CASSPNGQVNQPQHF	TGTGCCAGCTCACCAAATGGACAGGTTAATCAGCCCCAGCATTTT
TRBJ2-2	few	TRBV27	.	CASSQRTGRGSGELFF	TGTGCCAGCAGCCAACGGACAGGGCGGGGGTCCGGGGAGCTGTTTTTT
TRBJ2-7	.	TRBV6-5	.	CASRTGAGEQYF	TGTGCCAGCAGAACAGGAGCTGGCGAGCAGTACTTC
TRBJ2-2	.	TRBV19	.	CASSIAGGAGELFF	TGTGCCAGTAGTATAGCCGGAGGGGCCGGGGAGCTGTTTTTT
TRBJ1-2	.	TRBV6-5	.	CATETRAYGYTF	TGTGCCACCGAGACTAGAGCCTATGGCTACACCTTC
TRBJ1-5	.	TRBV2	TRBD1	CASSRDRGGQPQHF	TGTGCCAGCAGTCGCGACAGGGGTGGACAGCCCCAGCATTTT
TRBJ1-2	.	TRBV7-9	TRBD1	CASSLGTAPRRGYTF	TGTGCCAGCAGCTTGGGGACAGCCCCTAGAAGAGGCTACACCTTC
TRBJ1-6	.	TRBV4-2	.	CASTPSGGNSPLHF	TGTGCCAGCACCCCATCCGGGGGGAATTCACCCCTCCACTTT
TRBJ1-4	.	TRBV5-1	TRBD1	CASSSGTANEKLFF	TGCGCCAGCAGCTCCGGGACAGCTAATGAAAAACTGTTTTTT
TRBJ1-2	.	TRBV27	.	CASRTGPDGYTF	TGTGCCAGCAGGACAGGACCCGATGGCTACACCTTC
TRBJ1-2	.	TRBV2	.	CASSVMRANYGYTF	TGTGCCAGCAGTGTAATGAGAGCTAACTATGGCTACACCTTC
TRBJ1-6	.	TRBV27	.	CASSLRGVGNSPLHF	TGTGCCAGCAGTTTACGGGGGGTGGGGAATTCACCCCTCCACTTT
TRBJ2-2	.	TRBV19	.	CASSPPGTTGELFF	TGTGCCAGTAGTCCCCCGGGAACGACCGGGGAGCTGTTTTTT